This is a list of T cell receptor beta chains from one sample in a study of blood T cell repertoires in COVID-19. Sequenced by immunoSEQ multiplex PCR; TCRdb stores in-frame clones only, minus some. Here the sample spans approximately 350,000 clones, 80% to 90% being singletons. Sequenced input: peripheral blood. The receptors derive from a man between 40 and 49 years old with acute or convalescent COVID-19. Each CDR3 is given with its conserved first and last residue. D genes are given only for firm matches. Not every row has a clone size; where given, it reads once, few, many or a size class.

v_call	j_call	clone_size	d_call	cdr3_nt	cdr3_aa
TRBV29-1	TRBJ1-2	NA	TRBD1	TGCAGCGTTCCGGGACAGGGGTTAAGCTACACCTTC	CSVPGQGLSYTF
TRBV5-4	TRBJ2-7	NA	TRBD1	TGTGCCAGCACCTCGGACGGGGACAGGGCTTACGAGCAGTACTTC	CASTSDGDRAYEQYF
TRBV3-1/TRBV3-2	TRBJ1-6	NA	NA	TGTGCCAGCAGCCAAGTTACAGGTTCTTCACCCCTCCACTTT	CASSQVTGSSPLHF
TRBV29-1	TRBJ2-7	NA	TRBD1	TGCAGCGTTGGTGGGCATGAAGGACAGGATTACTACGAGCAGTACTTC	CSVGGHEGQDYYEQYF
TRBV5-1	TRBJ2-2	NA	NA	TGCGCCAGCAGACGCAGGGACACCGGGGAGCTGTTTTTT	CASRRRDTGELFF
TRBV2	TRBJ1-4	NA	NA	TGTGCCAGCAGTGACAGTATGAATGAAAAACTGTTTTTT	CASSDSMNEKLFF
TRBV7-3	TRBJ2-2	NA	TRBD2	TGTGCCAGCAGCTTAAAGCGGGGGAACACCGGGGAGCTGTTTTTT	CASSLKRGNTGELFF
TRBV5-1	TRBJ1-3	NA	TRBD1	TGCGCCAGCAGCTTATCTGGACAGGACTCTGGAAACACCATATATTTT	CASSLSGQDSGNTIYF
TRBV5-1	TRBJ2-4	NA	TRBD1	TGCGCCAGCAGCATGGGGACAGCCTTGGACATTCAGTACTTC	CASSMGTALDIQYF
TRBV11-2	TRBJ2-3	NA	TRBD2	TGTGCCAGCAGCCTTTGGTGGAGCGGGAGTGATACGCAGTATTTT	CASSLWWSGSDTQYF
TRBV4-2	TRBJ1-2	NA	NA	TGTGCCAGCAGCCAAGTGTTTGGCAGGGTAAACTATGGCTACACCTTC	CASSQVFGRVNYGYTF
TRBV7-9	TRBJ1-5	NA	NA	TGTGCCAGCAGCCTCTGGGGGGGCAGAGCCGGCAATCAGCCCCAGCATTTT	CASSLWGGRAGNQPQHF
TRBV15	TRBJ1-5	NA	NA	TGTGCCACCAGCAGAGATCAGGGGATGCAGCCCCAGCATTTT	CATSRDQGMQPQHF
TRBV5-1	TRBJ1-6	NA	NA	TGCGCCAGCAGCGTGTCAGGGCAAACTTCGGAGAATTCACCCCTCCACTTT	CASSVSGQTSENSPLHF
TRBV28	TRBJ1-4	few	TRBD1	TGTGCCAGCAGTTTAACGGACAGGGGAAGGGTAAAACTGTTTTTT	CASSLTDRGRVKLFF
TRBV10-3	TRBJ1-5	NA	NA	TGTGCCATCAGTGAGTCCCAGGGAGGGAGCAATCAGCCCCAGCATTTT	CAISESQGGSNQPQHF
TRBV25-1	TRBJ1-4	NA	TRBD1	TGTGCCAGCAGTGAATTAGGGGGCGAGGAAAAACTGTTTTTT	CASSELGGEEKLFF
TRBV5-1	TRBJ2-3	NA	NA	TGCGCCAGCAGCTTGGTTGGGACACCCCCCGATACGCAGTATTTT	CASSLVGTPPDTQYF
TRBV5-4	TRBJ2-7	NA	NA	TGTGCCAGCAGCCGTGGAATTGGGAGCGAGCAGTACTTC	CASSRGIGSEQYF